This TCR beta chain was captured in a study of T cell responses to AZD1222 COVID-19 vaccine. Study-level information: Researchers grouped second doses given at about 4 or about 12 weeks into one pool.

Findings and limits, study-wide: The donors showed a predominance of white British ancestry and of females, with possible underestimation of clonal diversity. After two AZD1222 doses, spike-specific TCR breadth and depth rose versus day 0. Dominant at 160-218 and 743-854, vaccine-associated CD4 TCRs also spanned spike.

The CDR3 is 16 amino acids. Germline V gives CDR1 SGDLS, CDR2 YYNGEE. Germline trimming cut 3 bases from V and 10 bases from J; bases unmatched to any gene: 16. A remark on this clone: Its antigen is not known.

Sequenced by immunoSEQ multiplex PCR; TCRdb stores in-frame clones only, minus some. Of about 97,000 clones in the sample, over 75% are singletons; the top ten hold 2.8%. V gene TRBV9 combines with J gene TRBJ1-2; 9 nucleotides align to TRBD1. Source: peripheral blood, taken on day 0 of AZD1222 vaccination. The sequence came from an adult in good health. This chain's CDR3 is CASSASQGGQGPSYTF. The CDR3 coding sequence is TGTGCCAGCAGCGCCTCTCAGGGGGGACAGGGCCCGTCCTACACCTTC. The full variable domain, in which reference TRBV9 and TRBJ1-2 provide the parts outside the CDR3, is DSGVTQTPKHLITATGQRVTLRCSPRSGDLSVYWYQQSLDQGLQFLIQYYNGEERAKGNILERFSAQQFPDLHSELNLSSLELGDSALYFCASSASQGGQGPSYTFGSGTRLTVV.